This entry concerns a single T cell receptor beta chain. As yet, its antigen is unknown. This specimen belongs to a study of shared clonotypes between healthy human individuals. Germline loops: CDR1 LNHDA, CDR2 SQIVND (reference sequence). V was clipped by 2 bases and J by 3 bases, with 7 bases between them. The CDR3 consists of 13 residues. Study conclusions and caveats: Several donors had around 5.2% of their naive CD4 clonotypes in common.

Libraries were prepared by immunoSEQ multiplex PCR; TCRdb keeps only in-frame clonotypes and omits some of them. The sample shows around 2.5 million clones, 93% of them seen only once. The TCR originated in a man younger than 35 in good health. Some clones in this sample may be carry-over from other donors' samples. The rearrangement links TRBV19 to TRBJ1-1; D might be TRBD1 (6 bases). Sequenced input: naive CD4+ T cells from PBMCs. Stated subset: CD45RA+ positively selected. In nucleotides, the CDR3 is TGTGCCAGTAGTATACGGACAGACACTGAAGCTTTCTTT. As protein: CASSIRTDTEAFF.